This TCR delta chain was identified in a study of gamma-delta T cells after stem cell transplantation. CDR1 is GEAIGNYY and CDR2 is EKD in the germline V gene. The V and J ends lost 1 base and 3 bases, in that order; junction bases with no gene match: 18. This CDR3 has 19 amino acids. TCRdb reran clone calling via CATT on the RT-PCR reads. This sample yields 1,400 to 1,500 delta-chain clones, of which over 40% are seen a single time; 48% belongs to the top ten. This clone was seen a single time. A far larger clone is one base from this, pointing to a likely read error. The sequenced material came from gamma-delta T cells. The gene calls are TRDV2 and TRDJ1; 8 positions agree with TRDD3. The sequence derives from a human donor. It is not recorded whose cells these are; they may come from a transplant donor. CDR3 DNA: TGTGCCTGTGACACTCTTACTGGGGATACCACCCCCGATGCCGATAAACTCATCTTT. This translates into CACDTLTGDTTPDADKLIF.